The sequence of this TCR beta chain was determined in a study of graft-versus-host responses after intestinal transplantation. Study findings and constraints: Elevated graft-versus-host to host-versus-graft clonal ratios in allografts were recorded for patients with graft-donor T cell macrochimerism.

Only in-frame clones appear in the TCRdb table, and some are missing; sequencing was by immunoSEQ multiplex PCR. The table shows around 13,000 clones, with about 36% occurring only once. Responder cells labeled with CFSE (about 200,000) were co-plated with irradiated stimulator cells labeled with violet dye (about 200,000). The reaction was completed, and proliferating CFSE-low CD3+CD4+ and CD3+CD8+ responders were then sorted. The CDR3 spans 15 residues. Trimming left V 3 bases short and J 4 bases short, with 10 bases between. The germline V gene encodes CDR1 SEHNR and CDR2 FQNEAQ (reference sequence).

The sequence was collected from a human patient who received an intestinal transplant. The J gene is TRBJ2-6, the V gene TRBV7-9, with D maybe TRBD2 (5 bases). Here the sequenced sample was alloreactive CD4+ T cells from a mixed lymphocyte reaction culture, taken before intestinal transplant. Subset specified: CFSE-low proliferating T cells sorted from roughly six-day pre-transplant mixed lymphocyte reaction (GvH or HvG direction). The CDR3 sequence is CASSFLASGANVLTF. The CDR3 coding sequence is TGTGCCAGCAGCTTTCTAGCCTCCGGGGCCAACGTCCTGACTTTC. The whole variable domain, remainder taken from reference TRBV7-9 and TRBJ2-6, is DTGVSQNPRHKITKRGQNVTFRCDPISEHNRLYWYRQTLGQGPEFLTYFQNEAQLEKSRLLSDRFSAERPKGSFSTLEIQRTEQGDSAMYLCASSFLASGANVLTFGAGSRLTVL.